The 2 T cell receptor beta chains given below trace back to one sample, sequenced in a study of blood T cell repertoires in COVID-19. TCRdb's copy holds only in-frame clones and misses some; the assay was immunoSEQ multiplex PCR. The sample comprises 200,000 to 300,000 clones, about 89% of which are singletons, and less than 1.6% rests with the top ten. Input material: peripheral blood. These receptors came from a woman in her thirties or forties who had recovered from COVID-19.

The CDR3 nucleotides read TGTGCCAGCAGCCACCTTCGGGCGGGGGGGAGGAATGAGCAGTTCTTC. This encodes CASSHLRAGGRNEQFF. V gene TRBV3-1 (or the pseudogene TRBV3-2) combines with J gene TRBJ2-1; TRBD2 matches 9 bases. V gave up 3 bases and J gave up 7 bases; unmatched junction bases: 10. The germline gives CDR1 LGHDT, CDR2 YNNKEL (reference sequence). The CDR3 covers 16 residues.

V usage is TRBV2 and J usage is TRBJ2-7, with D tentatively TRBD1 (6 bases). The germline V gene has CDR1 SNHLY and CDR2 FYNNEI. The V and J ends lost 1 base and 3 bases respectively, with 7 bases between them. The CDR3 length is 13 residues. CDR3 sequence reads: CASSEGQVYEQYF. The CDR3 DNA reads as TGTGCCAGCAGTGAAGGACAGGTCTACGAGCAGTACTTC. The entire variable domain, with the rest obtained from reference TRBV2 and TRBJ2-7, is as follows: EPEVTQTPSHQVTQMGQEVILRCVPISNHLYFYWYRQILGQKVEFLVSFYNNEISEKSEIFDDQFSVERPDGSNFTLKIRSTKLEDSAMYFCASSEGQVYEQYFGPGTRLTVT.